This T cell receptor beta chain stems from a study of cytomegalovirus exposure and HLA in healthy donors. It was healthy bone marrow donors who served as donors. For this donor, CMV serostatus was not recorded. Study-wide points: The authors assumed roughly uniform sequencing depth across donors for presence/absence analyses.

As for this clone: The antigen is undetermined. This CDR3 is missing its conserved last phenylalanine or tryptophan, likely due to a read error.

Germline CDR1 is SGHNT and CDR2 is YENEEA. The CDR3 has 13 amino acids. V lost 5 bases and J lost 6, with 13 bases in between. In the PCR, 60 Vbeta and 13 Jbeta primers were used. Only in-frame clones appear in the TCRdb table, and some are missing; sequencing was by immunoSEQ multiplex PCR. The repertoire holds about 94,000 clones, roughly 86% seen once, with about 9.3% in the top ten. The chain employs TRBV11-3 and TRBJ1-1; a possible D gene is TRBD1 (5 bases). The TCR comes from a human donor in good health. What was sequenced was PBMCs. As DNA, the CDR3 is TGTGCCAGCAGCCAAGGGGATTTGGCTGAAGCTTTCCTT. Its translation is CASSQGDLAEAFL.